The 15 T cell receptor beta chains presented below share a single source sample, sequenced in a study of technical replicates of blood from a handful of donors. Only in-frame clones appear in the TCRdb table, and some are missing; sequencing was by immunoSEQ multiplex PCR. This table has approximately 100,000 clones, around 95% appearing once. Sequenced: T cells isolated from PBMCs. Receptors were obtained from a human donor in good health.

This clone was detected only once. V gene TRBV5-1 combines with J gene TRBJ1-1; tentatively, D is TRBD1 (6 bases). The CDR3 extends over 13 amino acids. V lost 5 bases, J lost 3 bases, and 11 bases lay in between. Germline loops: CDR1 SGHRS, CDR2 YFSETQ. CDR3 amino acids: CASSQQGDTEAFF. DNA for the CDR3: TGCGCCAGCAGTCAACAGGGCGACACTGAAGCTTTCTTT.

The DNA for the CDR3 is TGTGCCAGCAGCCGACAGGGATTCACAGATACGCAGTATTTT. Protein product: CASSRQGFTDTQYF. The chain carries TRBV27 and TRBJ2-3, with 7 bases matching TRBD1. Germline V CDR1 and CDR2: MNHEY, SMNVEV (reference sequence). The V and J ends lost 6 bases and 2 bases, in that order; junction bases with no gene match: 5. CDR3 size: 14 residues.

The rearrangement joins TRBV5-6 to TRBJ1-2, with a possible D match to TRBD1 (5 bases). CDR1 is SGHDT, CDR2 YYEEEE, per germline. The CDR3 covers 13 residues. With 0 bases removed from V and 7 bases from J, the gap between germline ends came to 10 bases. This CDR3 reads CASSLEGLSGYTF. CDR3 nucleotides: TGTGCCAGCAGCTTGGAGGGGCTCTCTGGCTACACCTTC. Combining the CDR3 with reference TRBV5-6 and TRBJ1-2 gives the whole variable domain DAGVTQSPTHLIKTRGQQVTLRCSPKSGHDTVSWYQQALGQGPQFIFQYYEEEERQRGNFPDRFSGHQFPNYSSELNVNALLLGDSALYLCASSLEGLSGYTFGSGTRLTVV.

This clone appeared a single time. This sequence joins TRBV7-6 and TRBJ1-6; TRBD1 agrees at 7 bases. The CDR3 is 14 amino acids. V lost 4 bases, J lost 7 bases, and 4 bases stayed unmatched. Germline CDR1 and CDR2: SGHVS and FNYEAQ. The CDR3 reads CASSWTGENSPLHF. As DNA, the CDR3 is TGTGCCAGCAGCTGGACAGGAGAAAATTCACCCCTCCACTTT.

This chain uses TRBV11-2 with TRBJ2-7; D might be TRBD1 (6 bases). V was cut by 6 bases and J by 1 base, with 13 bases left in between. In germline, CDR1 is SGHAT, CDR2 FQNNGV. The CDR3 has 14 amino acids. The CDR3 nucleotides read TGTGCCAGCAGTCAGGGGAGTCTTTCCTACGAGCAGTACTTC. Residues: CASSQGSLSYEQYF.

The V call is TRBV6-6, the J call TRBJ2-7; the match to TRBD1 covers 8 bases. V dropped 6 bases and J dropped 6; count of bases not matched to a gene: 7. The CDR3 consists of 13 residues. Germline V lookup: CDR1 MNHNY, CDR2 SVGAGI (reference sequence). DNA for the CDR3: TGTGCCAGCAGAAGCGGACAGGGAGTCGAGCAGTACTTC. Amino acid sequence: CASRSGQGVEQYF.

This rearrangement joins TRBV7-2 to TRBJ2-6, with no clear D. This CDR3 region has 14 residues. Trimming took off 3 bases at V and 0 bases at J, with 3 bases between the two ends. Germline values: CDR1 SGHTA, CDR2 FQGNSA. In nucleotides, the CDR3 is TGTGCCAGCAGCTTTAACTCTGGGGCCAACGTCCTGACTTTC. This encodes CASSFNSGANVLTF.

The chain recombines TRBV2 with TRBJ2-3; TRBD1 might be the D (5 bases). The germline V and J ends were trimmed by 6 bases and 5 bases, with 9 bases remaining between them. CDR3 length equals 12 residues. Germline CDR1 and CDR2: SNHLY and FYNNEI. CDR3 region: CASRERGDTQYF. CDR3 in DNA: TGTGCCAGCAGGGAAAGGGGAGATACGCAGTATTTT.

The V call is TRBV4-1, the J call TRBJ2-3; D perhaps matches TRBD2 (6 bases). The V and J ends lost 2 bases and 0 bases respectively, with 9 bases between them. The V gene's germline CDR1 is MGHRA and CDR2 YSYEKL. This CDR3 is 15 amino acids long. The CDR3 DNA reads TGCGCCAGCAGCCAACTAGGGACTAGCACAGATACGCAGTATTTT. Translation: CASSQLGTSTDTQYF.

The chain employs TRBV5-1 and TRBJ1-1; perhaps TRBD1 as D (5 bases). Looked up from germline, CDR1 is SGHRS and CDR2 is YFSETQ. CDR3 size: 15 residues. V shed 1 base and J shed 2 bases, with 12 bases lying between them. The CDR3 nucleotides are TGCGCCAGCAGCTTGTCTTGGGGGACTAACACTGAAGCTTTCTTT. Encoded protein: CASSLSWGTNTEAFF. The full variable domain, in which reference TRBV5-1 and TRBJ1-1 provide the parts outside the CDR3, is KAGVTQTPRYLIKTRGQQVTLSCSPISGHRSVSWYQQTPGQGLQFLFEYFSETQRNKGNFPGRFSGRQFSNSRSEMNVSTLELGDSALYLCASSLSWGTNTEAFFGQGTRLTVV.

The chain joins TRBV19 to TRBJ2-3; D gene unclear. Trimming shortened V by 5 bases and J by 5 bases, and 8 bases separated the two germline ends. The V gene's germline CDR1 is LNHDA and CDR2 SQIVND (reference sequence). CDR3 length: 12 amino acids. The chain's CDR3 is CASSQPGDTQYF. In nucleotides, the CDR3 is TGTGCCAGTAGTCAACCCGGAGATACGCAGTATTTT.

J is TRBJ2-1 and V is TRBV5-1; tentative D call: TRBD2 (6 bases). The CDR3 has 15 amino acids. Germline CDR1 is SGHRS and CDR2 is YFSETQ. Trimming took off 5 bases at V and 7 bases at J, with 19 bases between the two ends. CDR3 in amino acids: CASRGGLEFRNEQFF. The CDR3, as DNA: TGCGCCAGCAGGGGAGGACTGGAATTCAGGAATGAGCAGTTCTTC.

The rearrangement uses TRBV7-6 and TRBJ2-1; D call uncertain. Trimming took off 4 bases at V and 13 bases at J, with 20 bases between the two ends. CDR3 length: 14 residues. Germline CDR1 is SGHVS and CDR2 is FNYEAQ. CDR3 DNA: TGTGCCAGCAGCTCCCCTGTTGCCAGCGATCTACAGTTCTTC. It yields the protein CASSSPVASDLQFF.

The genes are TRBV9 and TRBJ1-1; D unclear. Germline V gives CDR1 SGDLS, CDR2 YYNGEE. CDR3 length equals 13 residues. The V gene lost 2 bases and the J gene lost 1 base, with 6 bases spanning the gap. The CDR3 DNA follows: TGTGCCAGCAGCGTGATGGCGAACACTGAAGCTTTCTTT. Residues: CASSVMANTEAFF.

The chain links TRBV12-5 to TRBJ2-5; TRBD1 agrees at 12 bases. CDR1 and CDR2 from the germline V gene are LGHNT and FRNRAP. The CDR3 sequence is 17 residues long. J was trimmed by 5 bases and V by 6 bases; bases with no gene match: 13. In DNA, the CDR3 is TGTGCTAGTGGCCGAAGTACCGGGACAGGGGGCTGGGAGACCCAGTACTTC. It yields the protein CASGRSTGTGGWETQYF.